In its sample, the clone carrying this T cell receptor beta chain was seen a few times. Looked up from germline, CDR1 is SGHVS and CDR2 is FQNEAQ. The CDR3 consists of 14 residues. V was trimmed by 6 bases and J by 3 bases, leaving 14 bases between them. The source of the sample is a study of T-cell reconstitution after alpha-beta-depleted transplantation in children. It was with unique molecular identifiers that the TCRbeta library was prepared. TCRdb itself ran the PCR reads through MiXCR, one entry per CDR3 protein. Here the sample spans about 980,000 distinct CDR3 sequences, about 29% being singletons.

V usage is TRBV7-8 and J usage is TRBJ2-5; D gene unclear. The starting material was PBMCs, mostly from graft donor cells, obtained 360 days after TCRalphabeta/CD19-depleted stem cell transplant. This sequence originates from a boy in the first two years of life who had a stem cell transplant for SCID, so the T cells may come from the graft donor. CDR3 sequence reads: CASRPGPREETQYF. The DNA of the CDR3 is TGTGCCAGCAGACCCGGGCCCCGCGAAGAGACCCAGTACTTC. Complete variable domain (other parts from reference TRBV7-8 and TRBJ2-5): GAGVSQSPRYKVAKRGQDVALRCDPISGHVSLFWYQQALGQGPEFLTYFQNEAQLDKSGLPSDRFFAERPEGSVSTLKIQRTQQEDSAVYLCASRPGPREETQYFGPGTRLLVL.